Listed here are 17 T cell receptor beta chains from one sample, sequenced in a study of shared clonotypes between healthy human individuals. This table comes from immunoSEQ multiplex PCR, and its TCRdb copy is limited to in-frame clones, with some not included. Of 2 million to 2.5 million clones listed, approximately 94% were seen once; the top ten hold 0.1% to 0.15%. Sequenced input: naive CD4+ T cells sorted from blood. Stated subset: CD45RA+ positively selected. These receptors were obtained from a man aged 18 to 30 in good health.

This chain connects TRBV30 to TRBJ1-2, with no clear D. Germline CDR1 GTSNPN, CDR2 SVGIG (reference sequence). Trimming removed 6 bases at V and 2 bases at J, with 7 bases between. The CDR3 has 11 residues. The CDR3 nucleotides are TGTGCCTGCGGGCGGAACTATGGCTACACCTTC. It codes for CACGRNYGYTF.

Remarks on this clone: The sample carries other DNA sequences with the same CDR3. This chain links TRBV10-3 with TRBJ2-5; no reliable D call. The CDR3 runs 14 residues. Germline CDR1 ENHRY, CDR2 SYGVKD. The ends were cut back, 0 bases at V and 1 base at J, with 6 bases in the middle. The CDR3: CAISESVAQETQYF. In nucleotides, the CDR3 is TGTGCCATCAGTGAGTCCGTCGCCCAAGAGACCCAGTACTTC.

V gene TRBV18 combines with J gene TRBJ2-7, with a weak D call TRBD1 (6 bases). The V end lost 6 bases, the J end lost 3 bases, and 15 bases lay between the germline ends. Germline V lookup: CDR1 KGHSH, CDR2 LQKENI. The CDR3 length is 14 residues. The CDR3 sequence: CASSYYRGSYEQYF. CDR3 nucleotide sequence: TGTGCCAGCTCCTATTATAGGGGGAGCTACGAGCAGTACTTC.

This rearrangement joins TRBV27 to TRBJ2-2; TRBD2 agrees at 7 bases. After removal of 2 bases from V and 7 bases from J, the junction contained 1 base not matched to a gene. This CDR3 has 13 amino acids. Looked up from germline, CDR1 is MNHEY and CDR2 is SMNVEV (reference sequence). CDR3 DNA: TGTGCCAGCAGTTTACGGGGGGTCGGGGAGCTGTTTTTT. Translating gives CASSLRGVGELFF.

The chain combines TRBV11-2 with TRBJ2-3; 8 bases fit TRBD2. The trim removed 5 bases at V and 1 base at J, leaving 5 bases unmatched. In germline, CDR1 is SGHAT, CDR2 FQNNGV. This CDR3 comprises 15 residues. CDR3 DNA sequence: TGTGCCAGCAGCATCAGCGGGAGTGGCACAGATACGCAGTATTTT. Protein: CASSISGSGTDTQYF.

V and J are TRBV7-9 and TRBJ2-3; D is uncertain. Germline values: CDR1 SEHNR, CDR2 FQNEAQ (reference sequence). This CDR3 comprises 16 residues. V shed 0 bases and J shed 2 bases, with 12 bases lying between them. CDR3 in DNA: TGTGCCAGCAGCTTAGCGTTGGACCCAAACACAGATACGCAGTATTTT. Its translation is CASSLALDPNTDTQYF.

The chain joins TRBV18 to TRBJ1-3; no reliable D call. The CDR3 length is 14 residues. The V end was cut by 2 bases, the J end by 6 bases, with 11 bases between. From germline, CDR1 is KGHSH and CDR2 LQKENI. As DNA, the CDR3 is TGTGCCAGCTCACCAATGACCGGCATAAACACCATATATTTT. Translation gives CASSPMTGINTIYF.

The CDR3 spells CAWRSALLYGGYTF. In nucleotides, the CDR3 is TGTGCCTGGAGATCGGCCCTTCTGTACGGTGGCTACACCTTC. The chain carries TRBV30 and TRBJ1-2; D gene ambiguous. The germline V gene encodes CDR1 GTSNPN and CDR2 SVGIG (reference sequence). The CDR3 runs to 14 residues. Trimming shortened V by 3 bases and J by 7 bases, and 18 bases separated the two germline ends.

This clone was counted once. The CDR3: CASSSDRYSYEQYF. CDR3 coding DNA: TGCGCCAGCAGCTCAGACCGCTACTCCTACGAGCAGTACTTC. The genes are TRBV5-1 and TRBJ2-7; D not resolved. V was shortened by 3 bases and J by 0 bases, with 10 bases between the two germline ends. The CDR3 totals 14 residues. Germline V gives CDR1 SGHRS, CDR2 YFSETQ.

This chain joins TRBV21-1 and TRBJ2-5. TRBV21-1 is a pseudogene locus. The length of the CDR3 is 9 residues. CDR3 sequence: CASGETQYF. CDR3 DNA sequence: TGTGCCAGCGGGGAGACCCAGTACTTC.

V usage is TRBV11-1 and J usage is TRBJ2-1; D possibly corresponds to TRBD1 (6 bases). Trimming took off 1 base at V and 3 bases at J, with 10 bases between the two ends. The germline V gene encodes CDR1 SGHAT and CDR2 FQDESV (reference sequence). This CDR3 spans 15 amino acids. The CDR3 spells CASSLEAGVYNEQFF. In DNA, the CDR3 is TGTGCCAGCAGCTTAGAGGCAGGGGTCTACAATGAGCAGTTCTTC.

The chain employs TRBV5-1 and TRBJ2-5; maybe TRBD1 (6 bases). Germline V lookup: CDR1 SGHRS, CDR2 YFSETQ. There are 17 residues in the CDR3. The V end lost 4 bases, the J end lost 2 bases, and 21 bases lay between the germline ends. In nucleotides, the CDR3 is TGCGCCAGCAGCCCCTTCCCGAGGGGGACATATCAAGAGACCCAGTACTTC. Its protein product is CASSPFPRGTYQETQYF.

The chain combines TRBV28 with TRBJ1-2; 9 bases are shared with TRBD1. Trimming took 8 bases from V and 1 from J; bases not matched to a gene: 14. In germline, CDR1 is MDHEN, CDR2 SYDVKM. The CDR3 runs to 17 residues. The CDR3 loop is CASRDYGTGTDNYGYTF. The CDR3 bases are TGTGCCAGCCGGGATTACGGGACAGGGACCGATAACTATGGCTACACCTTC.

The chain carries TRBV28 and TRBJ2-3, with D tentatively TRBD1 or TRBD2 (5 bases each). Germline CDR1 MDHEN, CDR2 SYDVKM. The CDR3 covers 15 residues. V was cut by 5 bases and J by 4 bases, with 16 bases left in between. This chain's CDR3 is CASSPGTVGPDTQYF. The DNA for the CDR3 is TGTGCCAGCAGTCCCGGGACGGTAGGGCCAGATACGCAGTATTTT.

CDR3 residues: CASSNSRTGYEKLFF. CDR3 DNA sequence: TGTGCCAGCAGCAATTCCAGGACAGGCTATGAAAAACTGTTTTTT. V usage is TRBV7-2 and J usage is TRBJ1-4; 7 bases align to TRBD1. V lost 5 bases and J lost 6; bases outside the gene matches: 9. This CDR3 spans 15 amino acids. Germline lookup yields CDR1 SGHTA and CDR2 FQGNSA. Together with reference TRBV7-2 and TRBJ1-4, the CDR3 gives the full variable domain: GAGVSQSPSNKVTEKGKDVELRCDPISGHTALYWYRQSLGQGLEFLIYFQGNSAPDKSGLPSDRFSAERTGGSVSTLTIQRTQQEDSAVYLCASSNSRTGYEKLFFGSGTQLSVL.

With regard to this clone: Distinct nucleotide sequences in the sample also encode this CDR3. The genes are TRBV7-2 and TRBJ2-1; no firm D call. CDR1 is SGHTA, CDR2 FQGNSA, per germline. V was shortened by 0 bases and J by 5 bases, with 11 bases between the two germline ends. This CDR3 spans 15 amino acids. The CDR3 bases are TGTGCCAGCAGCTTAGCGCCTTCCCCCCACAATGAGCAGTTCTTC. This encodes CASSLAPSPHNEQFF.

The chain joins TRBV7-9 to TRBJ1-4; TRBD1 is a possible D gene (6 bases). Looked up from germline, CDR1 is SEHNR and CDR2 is FQNEAQ (reference sequence). The CDR3 has 16 amino acids. The V end was cut by 4 bases, the J end by 2 bases, with 14 bases between. For the CDR3, the DNA is TGTGCCAGCAGCTCCTCCGGGACACAGACTAATGAAAAACTGTTTTTT. This encodes CASSSSGTQTNEKLFF.